A selection of T cell receptor beta chains follows, all from one sample in a study of cytomegalovirus exposure and HLA in healthy donors. Assay: immunoSEQ multiplex PCR; the TCRdb copy retains only in-frame clones and omits some. This repertoire shows 100,000 to 150,000 clones, roughly four fifths found once; its top ten account for about 1%. The sample taken for sequencing was PBMCs. These receptors all stem from a woman aged 60-75 years in good health and CMV-seronegative. The CDR3 runs from the conserved cysteine through the conserved F or W. The D gene is left open where the match is weak. Clone size is given for some rows only: seen once, a few or many times, or a class if the clone is expanded.

>once|TRBD2|TRBJ2-3|TRBV2
CASSAERGTTDTQYF
TGTGCCAGCAGTGCAGAGCGGGGGACCACAGATACGCAGTATTTT
>NA|NA|TRBJ1-3|TRBV6-1
CASSEGQLLGNTIYF
TGTGCCAGCAGTGAAGGGCAGCTACTAGGAAACACCATATATTTT
>NA|TRBD2|TRBJ2-1|TRBV11-2
CASRLLAGGYNEQFF
TGTGCCAGCAGACTCCTAGCGGGAGGTTACAATGAGCAGTTCTTC
>NA|NA|TRBJ2-2|TRBV5-1
CASSFTTENTGELFF
TGCGCCAGCAGCTTTACTACCGAGAACACCGGGGAGCTGTTTTTT
>NA|TRBD1|TRBJ1-1|TRBV6-5
CASTPTDRGYTEAFF
TGTGCCAGCACCCCTACCGACAGGGGGTACACTGAAGCTTTCTTT
>NA|NA|TRBJ1-6|TRBV10-2
CASASSYNSPLHF
TGCGCCAGCGCGAGCTCCTATAATTCACCCCTCCACTTT
>NA|TRBD2|TRBJ2-1|TRBV5-4
CASSPPSGSYSYNEQFF
TGTGCCAGCAGCCCCCCAAGCGGGAGCTACTCCTACAATGAGCAGTTCTTC
>NA|NA|TRBJ1-1|TRBV20-1
CSARRSVEAFF
TGCAGTGCTAGACGGTCCGTTGAAGCTTTCTTT
>NA|TRBD1|TRBJ2-7|TRBV27
CAARDSEYEQYF
TGTGCCGCACGGGACAGCGAATACGAGCAGTACTTC
>once|TRBD1|TRBJ1-4|TRBV19
CASSPGQPNEKLFF
TGTGCCAGTAGCCCGGGACAGCCTAATGAAAAACTGTTTTTT
>once|TRBD1|TRBJ2-3|TRBV28
CASSRRDRGSSTQYF
TGTGCCAGCAGTAGGCGGGACAGGGGATCTAGTACGCAGTATTTT
>NA|NA|TRBJ1-5|TRBV11-2
CASSLDQIQGRPQHF
TGTGCCAGCAGCTTAGATCAAATACAGGGACGGCCCCAGCATTTT
>NA|NA|TRBJ1-1|TRBV9
CASSVHEGRTEAFF
TGTGCCAGCAGCGTTCATGAGGGTCGGACTGAAGCTTTCTTT
>NA|NA|TRBJ1-3|TRBV6-6
CASSYGQASGNTIYF
TGTGCCAGCAGTTACGGCCAGGCTTCTGGAAACACCATATATTTT
>NA|TRBD2|TRBJ2-7|TRBV5-1
CASRQAGANLEQYF
TGCGCCAGCAGGCAAGCGGGGGCGAACCTAGAGCAGTACTTC
>NA|NA|TRBJ2-7|TRBV5-4
CASSLGTSSYEQYF
TGTGCCAGCAGCTTGGGCACCAGCTCCTACGAGCAGTACTTC
>NA|NA|TRBJ2-1|TRBV5-1
CASSLVGLSYNEQFF
TGCGCCAGCAGCTTGGTCGGGTTATCCTACAATGAGCAGTTCTTC
>NA|NA|TRBJ2-7|TRBV7-9
CASSLVAGAYEQYF
TGTGCCAGCAGCTTAGTGGCAGGGGCCTACGAGCAGTACTTC
>few|TRBD2|TRBJ2-2|TRBV7-2
CASSRTRSGELFF
TGTGCCAGCAGCCGGACTAGGAGCGGGGAGCTGTTTTTT
>NA|TRBD2|TRBJ2-7|TRBV7-8
CASSSDSGLSSYEQYF
TGTGCCAGCAGCTCAGATTCGGGACTATCTTCCTACGAGCAGTACTTC
>NA|TRBD2|TRBJ2-1|TRBV13
CASSLPAKGGNEQFF
TGTGCCAGCAGCCTACCGGCGAAGGGAGGGAATGAGCAGTTCTTC
>NA|NA|TRBJ2-6|TRBV10-1
CASSESRTSGANLLTF
TGCGCCAGCAGTGAGTCGAGAACCTCTGGGGCCAACCTCCTGACTTTC
>NA|TRBD1|TRBJ2-1|TRBV28
CASMRDRVFHEQFF
TGTGCCAGCATGCGGGACAGGGTTTTCCATGAGCAGTTCTTC
>once|TRBD2|TRBJ2-1|TRBV19
CASSPTSGPSYNEQFF
TGTGCCAGTAGTCCGACTAGCGGGCCGTCCTACAATGAGCAGTTCTTC
>NA|TRBD2|TRBJ2-2|TRBV18
CASSPARSGGNTGELFF
TGTGCCAGCTCACCCGCCCGTAGCGGGGGGAACACCGGGGAGCTGTTTTTT
>NA|NA|TRBJ2-1|TRBV5-1
CASSPLASGYNEQFF
TGCGCCAGCAGTCCTCTAGCGAGTGGCTACAATGAGCAGTTCTTC
>NA|NA|TRBJ1-6|TRBV2
CASSVTSSYNSPLHF
TGTGCCAGCAGTGTAACGAGCTCCTATAATTCACCCCTCCACTTT
>NA|NA|TRBJ2-5|TRBV15
CATSRDSREETQYF
TGTGCCACCAGCAGAGATAGTCGGGAAGAGACCCAGTACTTC
>NA|TRBD1|TRBJ2-7|TRBV18
CASSRLGQEDEQYF
TGTGCCAGCTCACGGCTGGGACAGGAGGACGAGCAGTACTTC
>NA|NA|TRBJ2-7|TRBV29-1
CSVDEGDSYEQYF
TGCAGCGTTGATGAGGGGGACTCCTACGAGCAGTACTTC
>NA|NA|TRBJ1-1|TRBV6-6
CASSSEATFF
TGTGCCAGCAGTAGTGAGGCAACTTTCTTT
>NA|TRBD1|TRBJ1-5|TRBV19
CAGSPQGVDNQPQHF
TGTGCCGGTAGCCCACAGGGGGTAGATAATCAGCCCCAGCATTTT
>NA|TRBD2|TRBJ2-5|TRBV13
CASSSLAGVETQYF
TGTGCCAGCAGCTCACTAGCGGGAGTCGAGACCCAGTACTTC
>NA|TRBD2|TRBJ2-1|TRBV2
CASSGGLAYNEQFF
TGTGCCAGCTCGGGGGGGCTGGCCTACAATGAGCAGTTCTTC
>few|NA|TRBJ1-1|TRBV7-8
CASSLEDSNTEAFF
TGTGCCAGCAGCTTAGAGGACAGTAACACTGAAGCTTTCTTT
>NA|NA|TRBJ2-5|TRBV27
CASISGETQYF
TGTGCCAGCATATCGGGAGAGACCCAGTACTTC
>once|TRBD2|TRBJ2-5|TRBV5-1
CASSIAGGEETQYF
TGCGCCAGCAGCATAGCGGGAGGGGAAGAGACCCAGTACTTC
>NA|NA|TRBJ2-7|TRBV7-3
CASSLDTAYEQYF
TGTGCCAGCAGCTTGGACACAGCCTACGAGCAGTACTTC
>NA|NA|TRBJ1-2|TRBV28
CASHSPNYGYTF
TGTGCCAGCCACAGCCCTAACTATGGCTACACCTTC
>NA|TRBD1|TRBJ1-2|TRBV30
CAWRRQGVLPNYGYTF
TGTGCCTGGAGGCGTCAGGGGGTTTTACCTAACTATGGCTACACCTTC
>few|NA|TRBJ1-1|TRBV19
CASLSAQGYREAFF
TGTGCCAGTCTGTCTGCCCAGGGTTACCGCGAAGCTTTCTTT
>NA|TRBD2|TRBJ2-3|TRBV5-1
CASSLEVGRVADTQYF
TGCGCCAGCAGCTTGGAAGTCGGGAGGGTGGCAGATACGCAGTATTTT
>NA|NA|TRBJ1-5|TRBV4-1
CASSQEAHVENQPQHF
TGCGCCAGCAGCCAAGAAGCCCACGTGGAGAATCAGCCCCAGCATTTT
>NA|TRBD1|TRBJ2-7|TRBV5-1
CASSLEGQGTSYEQYF
TGCGCCAGCAGCTTGGAGGGACAGGGGACGTCCTACGAGCAGTACTTC
>NA|TRBD2|TRBJ2-3|TRBV6-6
CASRELAGVRNTQYF
TGTGCCAGCAGAGAACTAGCGGGAGTAAGAAATACGCAGTATTTT
>NA|NA|TRBJ2-7|TRBV10-3
CAGSREGAYEQYF
TGTGCCGGGTCGAGGGAGGGGGCCTACGAGCAGTACTTC
>once|NA|TRBJ1-2|TRBV5-6
CASSFGTQANYGYTF
TGTGCCAGCAGCTTCGGGACTCAAGCTAACTATGGCTACACCTTC
>NA|NA|TRBJ1-2|TRBV7-9
CASSLEIGGDGYTF
TGTGCCAGCAGCTTAGAGATCGGGGGGGATGGCTACACCTTC
>NA|TRBD1|TRBJ1-2|TRBV2
CASMGQTSYGYTF
TGTGCCAGCATGGGACAGACTTCCTATGGCTACACCTTC
>few|TRBD1|TRBJ1-4|TRBV15
CATSRPRQGLNEKLFF
TGTGCCACCAGCAGACCACGACAGGGTTTGAATGAAAAACTGTTTTTT
>few|TRBD1|TRBJ1-6|TRBV27
CARNRGNSPLHF
TGTGCCCGAAACAGGGGTAATTCACCCCTCCACTTT
>NA|TRBD2|TRBJ2-3|TRBV2
CASSVGGGATDTQYF
TGTGCCAGCAGTGTGGGCGGGGGGGCCACAGATACGCAGTATTTT
>few|TRBD2|TRBJ2-7|TRBV15
CATSRPTSGGDEQYF
TGTGCCACCAGCAGACCGACTAGCGGGGGCGACGAGCAGTACTTC
>NA|TRBD1|TRBJ2-3|TRBV9
CASSVDRGRDTQYF
TGTGCCAGCAGCGTAGACAGGGGTAGGGATACGCAGTATTTT